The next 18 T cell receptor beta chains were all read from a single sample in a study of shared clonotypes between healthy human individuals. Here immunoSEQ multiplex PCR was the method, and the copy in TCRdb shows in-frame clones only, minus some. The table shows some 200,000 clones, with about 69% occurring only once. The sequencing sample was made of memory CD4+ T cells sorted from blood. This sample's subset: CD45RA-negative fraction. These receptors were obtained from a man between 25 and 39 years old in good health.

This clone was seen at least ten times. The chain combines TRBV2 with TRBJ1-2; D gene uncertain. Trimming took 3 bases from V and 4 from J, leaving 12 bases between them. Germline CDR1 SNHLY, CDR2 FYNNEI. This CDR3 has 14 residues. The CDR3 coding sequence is TGTGCCAGCAGTGACCGAAGACAATCCTATGGCTACACCTTC. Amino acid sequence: CASSDRRQSYGYTF.

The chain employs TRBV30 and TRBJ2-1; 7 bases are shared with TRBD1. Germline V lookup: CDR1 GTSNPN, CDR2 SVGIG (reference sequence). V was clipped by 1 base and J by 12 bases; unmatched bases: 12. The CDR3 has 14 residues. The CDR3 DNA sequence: TGTGCCTGGAGTGGTACAGGGGTCGGTTGGGTGCAGTTCTTC. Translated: CAWSGTGVGWVQFF.

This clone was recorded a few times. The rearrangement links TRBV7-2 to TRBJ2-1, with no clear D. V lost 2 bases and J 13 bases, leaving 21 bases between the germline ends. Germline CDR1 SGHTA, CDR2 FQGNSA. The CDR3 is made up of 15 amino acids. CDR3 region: CASSLTAGDNERQFF. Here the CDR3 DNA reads TGTGCCAGCAGCTTAACGGCAGGAGACAATGAGCGTCAGTTCTTC.

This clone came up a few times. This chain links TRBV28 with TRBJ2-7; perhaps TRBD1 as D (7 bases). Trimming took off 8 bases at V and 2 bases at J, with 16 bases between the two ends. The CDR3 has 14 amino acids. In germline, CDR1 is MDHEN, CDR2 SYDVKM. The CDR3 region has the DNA TGTGCCAGCGGACAGGCAGGGAGGCCCTACGAGCAGTACTTC. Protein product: CASGQAGRPYEQYF. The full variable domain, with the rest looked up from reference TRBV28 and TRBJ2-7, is DVKVTQSSRYLVKRTGEKVFLECVQDMDHENMFWYRQDPGLGLRLIYFSYDVKMKEKGDIPEGYSVSREKKERFSLILESASTNQTSMYLCASGQAGRPYEQYFGPGTRLTVT.

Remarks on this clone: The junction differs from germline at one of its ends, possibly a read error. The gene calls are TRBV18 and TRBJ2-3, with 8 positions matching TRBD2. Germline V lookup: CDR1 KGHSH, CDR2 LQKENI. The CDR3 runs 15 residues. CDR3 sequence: CASSPGLADTYTQYF. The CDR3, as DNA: TGTGCCAGCTCACCCGGACTAGCTGACACATATACGCAGTATTTT.

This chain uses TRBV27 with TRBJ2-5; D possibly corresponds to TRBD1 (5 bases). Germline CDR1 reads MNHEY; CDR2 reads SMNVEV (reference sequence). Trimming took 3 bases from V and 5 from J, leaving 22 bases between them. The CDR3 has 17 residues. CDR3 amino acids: CASSFLPPGRAGETQYF. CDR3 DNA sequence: TGTGCCAGCAGTTTTCTCCCCCCCGGCAGGGCTGGGGAGACCCAGTACTTC.

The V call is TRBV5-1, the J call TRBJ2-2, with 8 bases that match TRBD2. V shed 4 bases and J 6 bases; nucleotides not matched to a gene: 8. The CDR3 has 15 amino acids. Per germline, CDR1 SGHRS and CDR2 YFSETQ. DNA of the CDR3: TGCGCCAGCAGCGATAGGAGCGGGAGTCCCGGGGAGCTGTTTTTT. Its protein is CASSDRSGSPGELFF.

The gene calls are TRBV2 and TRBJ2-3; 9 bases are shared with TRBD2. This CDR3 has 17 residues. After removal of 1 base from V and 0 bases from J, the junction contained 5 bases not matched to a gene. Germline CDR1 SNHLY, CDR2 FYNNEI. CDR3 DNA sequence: TGTGCCAGCAGTGAAGTGAGACTAGCGGTTAGCACAGATACGCAGTATTTT. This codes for CASSEVRLAVSTDTQYF.

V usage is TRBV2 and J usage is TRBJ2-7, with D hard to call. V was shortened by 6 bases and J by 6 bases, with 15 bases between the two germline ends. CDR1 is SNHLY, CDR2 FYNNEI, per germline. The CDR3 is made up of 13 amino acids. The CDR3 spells CASRSYRPSEQYF. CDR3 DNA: TGTGCCAGCAGGTCATATCGGCCGAGCGAGCAGTACTTC.

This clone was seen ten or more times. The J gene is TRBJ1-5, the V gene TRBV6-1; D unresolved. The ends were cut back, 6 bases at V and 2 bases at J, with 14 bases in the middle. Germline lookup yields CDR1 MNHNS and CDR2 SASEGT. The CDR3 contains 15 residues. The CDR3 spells CASSVSRDRNQPQHF. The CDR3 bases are TGTGCCAGCAGCGTTTCCCGGGATCGCAATCAGCCCCAGCATTTT.

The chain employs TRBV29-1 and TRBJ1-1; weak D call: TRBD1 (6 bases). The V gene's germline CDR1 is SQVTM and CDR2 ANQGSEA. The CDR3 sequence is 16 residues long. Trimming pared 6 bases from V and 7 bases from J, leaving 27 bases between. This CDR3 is CSVSGHKEGGASEAFF. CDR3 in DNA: TGCAGCGTCTCGGGACACAAGGAAGGTGGGGCAAGTGAAGCTTTCTTT.

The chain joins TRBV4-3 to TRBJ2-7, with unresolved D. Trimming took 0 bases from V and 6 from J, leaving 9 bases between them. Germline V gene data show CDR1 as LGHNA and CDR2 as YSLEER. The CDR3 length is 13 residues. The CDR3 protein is CASSQDLKTEQYF. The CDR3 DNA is TGCGCCAGCAGCCAAGATCTAAAAACCGAGCAGTACTTC.

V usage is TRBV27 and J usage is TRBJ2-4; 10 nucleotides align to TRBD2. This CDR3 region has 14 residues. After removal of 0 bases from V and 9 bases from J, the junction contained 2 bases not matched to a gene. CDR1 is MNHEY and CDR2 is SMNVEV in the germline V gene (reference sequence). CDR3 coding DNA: TGTGCCAGCAGTTTATCATGGACTAGCGGCATTCAGTACTTC. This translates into CASSLSWTSGIQYF.

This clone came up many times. The CDR3 DNA follows: TGTGCCAGCAGTCACCGGGACAACTACGAGCAGTACTTC. Translated: CASSHRDNYEQYF. The genes are TRBV6-1 and TRBJ2-7; a weak D match, TRBD1 (6 bases). The CDR3 contains 13 residues. The germline V gene has CDR1 MNHNS and CDR2 SASEGT. The V and J ends lost 5 bases and 3 bases respectively, with 11 bases between them.

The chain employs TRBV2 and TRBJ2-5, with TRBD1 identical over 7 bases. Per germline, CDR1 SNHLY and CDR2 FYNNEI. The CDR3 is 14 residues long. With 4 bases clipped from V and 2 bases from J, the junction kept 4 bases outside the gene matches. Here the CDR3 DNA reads TGTGCCAGCAGTGCCGGGACAGTACAAGAGACCCAGTACTTC. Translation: CASSAGTVQETQYF.

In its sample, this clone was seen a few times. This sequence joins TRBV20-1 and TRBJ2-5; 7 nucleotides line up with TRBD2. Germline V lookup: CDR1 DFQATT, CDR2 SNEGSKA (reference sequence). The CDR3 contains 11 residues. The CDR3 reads CRMSGEETQYF. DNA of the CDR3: TGCAGGATGAGCGGGGAAGAGACCCAGTACTTC.

The CDR3 loop reads CASSLEPGYEQYF. The DNA of the CDR3 is TGTGCCAGCAGTTTAGAACCAGGGTACGAGCAGTACTTC. V gene TRBV6-5 combines with J gene TRBJ2-7, with D possibly being TRBD1 (5 bases). CDR3 length equals 13 residues. Germline V CDR1 and CDR2: MNHEY, SVGAGI. Trimming shortened V by 4 bases and J by 4 bases, and 11 bases separated the two germline ends.

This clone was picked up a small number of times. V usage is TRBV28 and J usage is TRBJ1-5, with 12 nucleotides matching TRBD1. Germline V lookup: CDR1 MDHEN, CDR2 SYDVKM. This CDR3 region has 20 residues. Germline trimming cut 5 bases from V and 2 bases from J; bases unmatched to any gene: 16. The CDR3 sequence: CASSVPTGTGGIVGNQPQHF. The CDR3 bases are TGTGCCAGCAGTGTTCCGACCGGGACAGGGGGCATCGTTGGCAATCAGCCCCAGCATTTT.